The next 8 T cell receptor beta chains were all read from a single sample in a study of metastatic and nonmetastatic thyroid tumors. Thyroid surgery took place with no prior treatment in any patient. Using MiXCR, TCRdb re-called clones from the PCR reads. The sample lists 30,000 to 35,000 clones, roughly 20% occurring once. The sample consisted of tumor tissue. These TCRs come from a male donor with papillary thyroid cancer or a benign thyroid nodule (not recorded which). Some clones in this sample may be carry-over from other donors' samples.

As to this clone: A much larger clone differs by one base, so this may be a read error. The rearrangement links TRBV28 to TRBJ2-2, with 8 bases fitting TRBD2. V lost 8 bases to trimming and J lost 3 bases; unmatched junction nucleotides: 8. CDR1 and CDR2 (germline): MDHEN, SYDVKM. The CDR3 runs to 15 residues. The CDR3: CASGPWTSYTGELFF. CDR3 DNA sequence: TGTGCCAGCGGCCCCTGGACTAGCTACACCGGGGAGCTGTTTTTT.

This clone was found many times. This chain joins TRBV10-1 and TRBJ2-3; 13 bases map to TRBD2. The CDR3 spans 19 residues. V shed 6 bases and J 2 bases; nucleotides not matched to a gene: 14. Germline-derived CDR1 and CDR2 are WNHNN and SYGVQD (reference sequence). The CDR3 sequence is CASRGNTSGRACTTDTQYF. In DNA, the CDR3 is TGCGCCAGCAGGGGTAATACTAGCGGGAGGGCCTGTACCACAGATACGCAGTATTTT.

This clone was picked up many times. The chain is built from TRBV9 and TRBJ1-3; a possible D gene is TRBD1 (5 bases). V lost 4 bases, J lost 0 bases, and 11 bases lay in between. CDR1 is SGDLS and CDR2 is YYNGEE in the germline V gene. This CDR3 has 15 amino acids. CDR3 coding DNA: TGTGCCAGCAGCACGAGGGGAGTCTCTGGAAACACCATATATTTT. Translating gives CASSTRGVSGNTIYF.

This clone was observed at least ten times. The chain employs TRBV18 and TRBJ1-2; 9 nucleotides align to TRBD1. The CDR3 covers 13 residues. CDR1 is KGHSH, CDR2 LQKENI, per germline. V shed 4 bases and J 7 bases; nucleotides not matched to a gene: 4. The CDR3 coding sequence is TGTGCCAGCTCACACGGGACAGGGCCTGGCTACACCTTC. Its translation: CASSHGTGPGYTF.

Judged by abundance, this clone is medium-sized. This chain links TRBV6-1 with TRBJ2-7, with 8 bases identical to TRBD1. V shed 6 bases, J shed 9 bases, and the junction held 16 bases outside the gene matches. The CDR3 extends over 15 amino acids. Per the germline V gene, CDR1 is MNHNS and CDR2 is SASEGT. The CDR3 is CASRSTGTGPFRQYF. In DNA form, the CDR3 reads TGTGCCAGCAGATCTACCGGGACAGGCCCATTTCGGCAGTACTTC.

The genes are TRBV7-9 and TRBJ2-7; D tentatively reads TRBD1 or TRBD2 (5 bases each). This CDR3 is built from 15 residues. Trimming took 0 bases from V and 4 from J, leaving 13 bases between them. Germline V gene data show CDR1 as SEHNR and CDR2 as FQNEAQ (reference sequence). The CDR3 loop is CASSLAEVGEYEQYF. CDR3 nucleotides: TGTGCCAGCAGCTTAGCGGAGGTAGGGGAGTACGAGCAGTACTTC.

This clone was counted many times. The chain has TRBV28 and TRBJ2-2; 7 positions agree with TRBD2. V trimming: 5 bases; J trimming: 9 bases; junction bases outside the gene matches: 15. Germline-derived CDR1 and CDR2 are MDHEN and SYDVKM. The CDR3 spans 16 residues. The CDR3 sequence is CASSLSPGTTVRELFF. The CDR3 bases are TGTGCCAGCAGTCTTTCCCCCGGGACTACCGTAAGGGAGCTGTTTTTT.

Ten or more counts support this clone. The chain employs TRBV3-1 and TRBJ2-1, with D tentatively TRBD1 (6 bases). The V end lost 3 bases, the J end lost 7 bases, and 7 bases lay between the germline ends. Germline V lookup: CDR1 LGHDT, CDR2 YNNKEL (reference sequence). The CDR3 is 12 residues long. The CDR3, as DNA: TGTGCCAGCAGCCACGGACAGAATGAGCAGTTCTTC. As protein: CASSHGQNEQFF.